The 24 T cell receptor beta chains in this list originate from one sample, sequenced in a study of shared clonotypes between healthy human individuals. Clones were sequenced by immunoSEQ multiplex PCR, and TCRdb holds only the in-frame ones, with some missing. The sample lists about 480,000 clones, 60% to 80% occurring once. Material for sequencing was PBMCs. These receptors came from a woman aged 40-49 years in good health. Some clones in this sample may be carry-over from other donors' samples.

CDR3 in amino acids: CSVAFGPAYEQYF. As DNA, the CDR3 is TGCAGCGTTGCCTTCGGGCCAGCCTACGAGCAGTACTTC. This chain connects TRBV29-1 to TRBJ2-7, with unresolved D. The CDR3 runs 13 residues. The V end lost 4 bases, the J end lost 2 bases, and 12 bases lay between the germline ends. Germline CDR1 and CDR2: SQVTM and ANQGSEA.

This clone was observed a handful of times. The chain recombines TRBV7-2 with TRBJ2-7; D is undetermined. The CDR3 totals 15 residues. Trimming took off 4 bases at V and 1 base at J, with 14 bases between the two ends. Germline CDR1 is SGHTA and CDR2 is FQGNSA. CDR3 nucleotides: TGTGCCAGCAGCTCATATGATCGGGCGTCCTACGAGCAGTACTTC. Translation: CASSSYDRASYEQYF.

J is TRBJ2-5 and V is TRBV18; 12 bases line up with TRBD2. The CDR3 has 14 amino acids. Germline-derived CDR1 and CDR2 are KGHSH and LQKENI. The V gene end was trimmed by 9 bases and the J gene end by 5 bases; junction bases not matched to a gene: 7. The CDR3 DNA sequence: TGTGCCAGTTCGACTAGCGGGGGTGAGGAGACCCAGTACTTC. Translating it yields CASSTSGGEETQYF.

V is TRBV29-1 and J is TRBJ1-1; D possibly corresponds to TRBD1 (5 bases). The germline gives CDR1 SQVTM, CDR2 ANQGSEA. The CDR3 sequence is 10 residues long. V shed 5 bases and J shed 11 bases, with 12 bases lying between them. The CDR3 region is CSVYEGTAFF. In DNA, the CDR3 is TGCAGCGTTTATGAGGGGACGGCTTTCTTT.

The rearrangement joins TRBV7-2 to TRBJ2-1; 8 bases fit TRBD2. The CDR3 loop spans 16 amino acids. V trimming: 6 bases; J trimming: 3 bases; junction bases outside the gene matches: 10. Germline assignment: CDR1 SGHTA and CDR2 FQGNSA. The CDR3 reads CASRLQPGGVYNEQFF. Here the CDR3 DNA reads TGTGCCAGCAGGCTTCAGCCGGGAGGGGTCTACAATGAGCAGTTCTTC.

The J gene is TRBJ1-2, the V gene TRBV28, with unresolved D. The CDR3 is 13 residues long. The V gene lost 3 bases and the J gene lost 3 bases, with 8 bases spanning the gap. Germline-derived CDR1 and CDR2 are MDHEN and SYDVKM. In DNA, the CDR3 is TGTGCCAGCAGTTTCACGGGTTACTATGGCTACACCTTC. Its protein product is CASSFTGYYGYTF.

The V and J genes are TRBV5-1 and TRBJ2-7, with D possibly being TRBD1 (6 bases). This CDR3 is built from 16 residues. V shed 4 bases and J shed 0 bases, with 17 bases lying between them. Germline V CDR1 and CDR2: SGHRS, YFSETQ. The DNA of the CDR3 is TGCGCCAGCAGCGGACAGCCAGGGACACCCTCCTACGAGCAGTACTTC. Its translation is CASSGQPGTPSYEQYF.

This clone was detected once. CDR3 DNA: TGTGCCAGCAGTTATTACCAGGGTCTTAACACCGGGGAGCTGTTTTTT. Its translation is CASSYYQGLNTGELFF. The gene calls are TRBV6-5 and TRBJ2-2, with a possible D match to TRBD1 (5 bases). V was shortened by 3 bases and J by 2 bases, with 13 bases between the two germline ends. Germline V lookup: CDR1 MNHEY, CDR2 SVGAGI. CDR3 length: 16 amino acids.

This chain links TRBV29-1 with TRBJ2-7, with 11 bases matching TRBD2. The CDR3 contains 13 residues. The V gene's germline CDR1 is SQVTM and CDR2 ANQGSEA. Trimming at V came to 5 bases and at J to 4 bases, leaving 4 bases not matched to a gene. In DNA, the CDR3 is TGCAGCGTTTCCGGGACTAGCGGTTACGAGCAGTACTTC. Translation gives CSVSGTSGYEQYF.

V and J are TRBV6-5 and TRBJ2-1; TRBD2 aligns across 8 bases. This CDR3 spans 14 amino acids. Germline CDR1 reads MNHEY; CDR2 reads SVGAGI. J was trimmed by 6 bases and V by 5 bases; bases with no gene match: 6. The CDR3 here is CASSDVAGSNEQFF. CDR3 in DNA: TGTGCCAGCAGTGACGTAGCGGGATCCAATGAGCAGTTCTTC.

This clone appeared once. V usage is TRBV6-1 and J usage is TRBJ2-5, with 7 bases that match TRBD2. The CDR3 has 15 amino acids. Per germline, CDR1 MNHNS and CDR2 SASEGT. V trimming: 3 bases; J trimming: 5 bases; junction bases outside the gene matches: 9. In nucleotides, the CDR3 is TGTGCCAGCAGTGAGAGGCTAGCGGATTGGGAGACCCAGTACTTC. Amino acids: CASSERLADWETQYF.

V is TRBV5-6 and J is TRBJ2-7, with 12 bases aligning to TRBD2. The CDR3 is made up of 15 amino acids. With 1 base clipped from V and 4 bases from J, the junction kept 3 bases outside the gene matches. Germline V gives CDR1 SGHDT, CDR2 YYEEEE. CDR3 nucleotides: TGTGCCAGCAGCTTGCCTAGCGGGAGGGAGTACGAGCAGTACTTC. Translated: CASSLPSGREYEQYF.

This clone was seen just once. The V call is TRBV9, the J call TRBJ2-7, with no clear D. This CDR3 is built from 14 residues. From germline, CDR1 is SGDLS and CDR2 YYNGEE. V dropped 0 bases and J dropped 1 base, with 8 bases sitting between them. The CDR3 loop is CASSVDIASYEQYF. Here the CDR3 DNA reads TGTGCCAGCAGCGTAGATATAGCTTCCTACGAGCAGTACTTC.

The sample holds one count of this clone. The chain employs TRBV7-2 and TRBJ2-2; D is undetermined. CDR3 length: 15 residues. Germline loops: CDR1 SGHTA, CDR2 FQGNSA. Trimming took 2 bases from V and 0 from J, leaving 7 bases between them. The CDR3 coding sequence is TGTGCCAGCAGCTTACGTGGGACGAACACCGGGGAGCTGTTTTTT. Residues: CASSLRGTNTGELFF.

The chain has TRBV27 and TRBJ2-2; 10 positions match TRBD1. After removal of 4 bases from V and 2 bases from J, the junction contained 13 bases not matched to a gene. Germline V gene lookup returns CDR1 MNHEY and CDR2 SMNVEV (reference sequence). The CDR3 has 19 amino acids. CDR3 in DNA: TGTGCCAGCAGTTCACCCAGGGACAGGGGAGGCGGTAACACCGGGGAGCTGTTTTTT. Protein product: CASSSPRDRGGGNTGELFF.

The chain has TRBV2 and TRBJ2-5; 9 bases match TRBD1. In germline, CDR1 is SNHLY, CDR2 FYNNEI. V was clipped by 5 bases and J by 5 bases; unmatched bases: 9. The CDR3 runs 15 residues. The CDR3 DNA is TGTGCCAGCAGTCTAAGTCACAGGGGGCGGGAGACCCAGTACTTC. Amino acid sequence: CASSLSHRGRETQYF.

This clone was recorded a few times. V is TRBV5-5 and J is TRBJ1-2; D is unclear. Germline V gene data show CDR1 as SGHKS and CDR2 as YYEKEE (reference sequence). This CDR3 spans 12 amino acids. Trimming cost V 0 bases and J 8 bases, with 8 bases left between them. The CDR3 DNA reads TGTGCCAGCAGCTTGGGGGATATCGGCTACACCTTC. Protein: CASSLGDIGYTF.

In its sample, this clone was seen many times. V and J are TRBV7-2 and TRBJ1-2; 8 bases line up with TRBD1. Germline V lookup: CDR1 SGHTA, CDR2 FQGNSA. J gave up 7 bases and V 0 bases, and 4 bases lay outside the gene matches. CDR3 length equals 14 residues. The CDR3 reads CASSLAAGGSGYTF. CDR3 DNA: TGTGCCAGCAGCTTAGCTGCAGGGGGCTCTGGCTACACCTTC.

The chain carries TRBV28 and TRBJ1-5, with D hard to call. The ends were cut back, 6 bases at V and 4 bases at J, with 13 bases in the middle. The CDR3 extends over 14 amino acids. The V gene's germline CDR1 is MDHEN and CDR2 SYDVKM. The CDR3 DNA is TGTGCCAGCAGGGCAAGTGGTGGAAATCAGCCCCAGCATTTT. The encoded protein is CASRASGGNQPQHF.

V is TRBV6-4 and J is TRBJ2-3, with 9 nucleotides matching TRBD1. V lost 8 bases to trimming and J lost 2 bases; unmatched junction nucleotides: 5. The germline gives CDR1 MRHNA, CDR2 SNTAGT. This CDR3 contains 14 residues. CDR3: CASGQGTFTDTQYF. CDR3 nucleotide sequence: TGTGCCAGCGGACAGGGGACCTTCACAGATACGCAGTATTTT.

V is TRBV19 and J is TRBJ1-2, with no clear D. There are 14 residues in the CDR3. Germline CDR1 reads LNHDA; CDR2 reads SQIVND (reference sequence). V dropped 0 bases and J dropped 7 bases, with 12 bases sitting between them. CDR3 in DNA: TGTGCCAGTAGTATAGATACGCCCGGCGGTGGCTACACCTTC. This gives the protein CASSIDTPGGGYTF. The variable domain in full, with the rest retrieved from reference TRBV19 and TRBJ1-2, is DGGITQSPKYLFRKEGQNVTLSCEQNLNHDAMYWYRQDPGQGLRLIYYSQIVNDFQKGDIAEGYSVSREKKESFPLTVTSAQKNPTAFYLCASSIDTPGGGYTFGSGTRLTVV.

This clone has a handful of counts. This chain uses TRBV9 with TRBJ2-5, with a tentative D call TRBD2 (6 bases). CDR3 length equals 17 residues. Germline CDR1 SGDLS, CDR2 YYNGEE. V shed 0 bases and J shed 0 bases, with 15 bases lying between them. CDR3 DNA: TGTGCCAGCAGCGTAGCGGGAGTGGTTCGGAACCAAGAGACCCAGTACTTC. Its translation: CASSVAGVVRNQETQYF.

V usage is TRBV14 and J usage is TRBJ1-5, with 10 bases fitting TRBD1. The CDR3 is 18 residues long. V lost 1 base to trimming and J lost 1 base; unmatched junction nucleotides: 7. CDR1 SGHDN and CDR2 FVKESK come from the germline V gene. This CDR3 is CASSQVNRDRGSNQPQHF. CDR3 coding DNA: TGTGCCAGCAGCCAAGTTAATAGGGACAGGGGCAGCAATCAGCCCCAGCATTTT.

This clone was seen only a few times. This chain's CDR3 is CASSYQGARTDTQYF. CDR3 bases: TGTGCCAGCAGTTATCAGGGGGCGAGAACAGATACGCAGTATTTT. The chain links TRBV6-6 to TRBJ2-3; TRBD1 agrees at 8 bases. V shed 3 bases, J shed 3 bases, and the junction held 5 bases outside the gene matches. This CDR3 has 15 amino acids. From germline, CDR1 is MNHNY and CDR2 SVGAGI (reference sequence).